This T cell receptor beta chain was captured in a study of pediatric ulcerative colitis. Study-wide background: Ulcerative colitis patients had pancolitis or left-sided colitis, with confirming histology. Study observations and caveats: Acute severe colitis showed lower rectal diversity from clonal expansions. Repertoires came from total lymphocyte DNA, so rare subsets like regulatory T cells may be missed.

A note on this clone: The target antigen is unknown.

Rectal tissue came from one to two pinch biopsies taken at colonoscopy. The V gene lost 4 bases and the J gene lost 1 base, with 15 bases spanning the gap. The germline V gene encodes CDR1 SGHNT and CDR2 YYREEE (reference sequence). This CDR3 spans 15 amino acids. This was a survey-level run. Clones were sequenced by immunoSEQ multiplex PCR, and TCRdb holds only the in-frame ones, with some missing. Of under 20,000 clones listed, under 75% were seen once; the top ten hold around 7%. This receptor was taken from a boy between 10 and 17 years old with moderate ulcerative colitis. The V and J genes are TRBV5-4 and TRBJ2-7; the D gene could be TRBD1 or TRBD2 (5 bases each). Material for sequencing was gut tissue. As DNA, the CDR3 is TGTGCCAGCAGCCAAGAAGGGACGGGTTCCTACGAGCAGTACTTC. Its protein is CASSQEGTGSYEQYF. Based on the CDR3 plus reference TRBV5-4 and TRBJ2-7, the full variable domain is ETGVTQSPTHLIKTRGQQVTLRCSSQSGHNTVSWYQQALGQGPQFIFQYYREEENGRGNFPPRFSGLQFPNYSSELNVNALELDDSALYLCASSQEGTGSYEQYFGPGTRLTVT.